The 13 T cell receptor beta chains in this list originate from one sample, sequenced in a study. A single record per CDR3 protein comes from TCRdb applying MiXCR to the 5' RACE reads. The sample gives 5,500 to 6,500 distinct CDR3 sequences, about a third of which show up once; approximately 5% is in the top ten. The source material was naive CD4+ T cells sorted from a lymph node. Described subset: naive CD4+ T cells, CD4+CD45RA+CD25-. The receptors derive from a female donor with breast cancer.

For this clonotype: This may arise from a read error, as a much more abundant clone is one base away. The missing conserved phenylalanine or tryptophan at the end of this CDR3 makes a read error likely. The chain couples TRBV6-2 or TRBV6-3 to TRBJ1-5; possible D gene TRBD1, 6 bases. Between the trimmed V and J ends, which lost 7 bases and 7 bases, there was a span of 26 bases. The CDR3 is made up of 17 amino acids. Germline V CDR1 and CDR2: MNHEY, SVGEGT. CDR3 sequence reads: CASTPVGGDIRQQPQHS. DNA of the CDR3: TGTGCCAGCACCCCGGTCGGAGGGGACATTCGGCAGCAGCCCCAGCATTCT.

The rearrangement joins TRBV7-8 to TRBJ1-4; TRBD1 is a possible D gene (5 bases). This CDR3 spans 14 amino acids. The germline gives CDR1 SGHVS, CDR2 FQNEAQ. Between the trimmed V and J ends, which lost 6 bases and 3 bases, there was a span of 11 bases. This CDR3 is CASRIGVANEKLFF. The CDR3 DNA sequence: TGTGCCAGCAGAATAGGGGTGGCTAATGAAAAACTGTTTTTT.

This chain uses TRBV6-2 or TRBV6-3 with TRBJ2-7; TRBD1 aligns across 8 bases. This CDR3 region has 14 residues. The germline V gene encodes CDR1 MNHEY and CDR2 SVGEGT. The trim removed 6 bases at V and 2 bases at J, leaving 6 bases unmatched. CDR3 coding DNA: TGTGCCAGCAGCCAGGACAGGGCAACCTACGAGCAGTACTTC. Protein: CASSQDRATYEQYF.

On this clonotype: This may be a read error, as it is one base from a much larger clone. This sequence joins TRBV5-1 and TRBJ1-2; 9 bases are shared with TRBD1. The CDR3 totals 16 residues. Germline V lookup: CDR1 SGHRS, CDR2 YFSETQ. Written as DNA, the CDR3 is TGCGCCGGCAGGACAACAGGGGGCGCGGATAACTATGGCTACACCTTC. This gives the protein CAGRTTGGADNYGYTF. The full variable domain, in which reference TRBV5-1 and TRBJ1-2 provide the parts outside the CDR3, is KAGVTQTPRYLIKTRGQQVTLSCSPISGHRSVSWYQQTPGQGLQFLFEYFSETQRNKGNFPGRFSGRQFSNSRSEMNVSTLELGDSALYLCAGRTTGGADNYGYTFGSGTRLTVV.

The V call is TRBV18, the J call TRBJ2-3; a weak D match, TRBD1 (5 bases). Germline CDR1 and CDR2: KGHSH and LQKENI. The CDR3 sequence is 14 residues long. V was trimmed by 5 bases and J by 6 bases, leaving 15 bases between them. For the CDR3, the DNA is TGTGCCAGCTCATCCGGACGGGCAGGGGATACGCAGTATTTT. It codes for CASSSGRAGDTQYF.

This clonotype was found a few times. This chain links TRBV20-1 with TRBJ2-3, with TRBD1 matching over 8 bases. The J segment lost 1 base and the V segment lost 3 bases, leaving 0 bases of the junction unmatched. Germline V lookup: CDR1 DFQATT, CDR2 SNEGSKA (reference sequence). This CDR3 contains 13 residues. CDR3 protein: CSARGQGTDTQYF. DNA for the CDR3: TGCAGTGCTAGGGGACAGGGCACAGATACGCAGTATTTT.

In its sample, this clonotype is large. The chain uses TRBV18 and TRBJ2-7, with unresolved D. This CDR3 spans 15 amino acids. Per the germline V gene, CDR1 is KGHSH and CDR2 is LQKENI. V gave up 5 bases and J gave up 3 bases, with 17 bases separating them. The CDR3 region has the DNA TGTGCCAGCTCAGGCACGGGCACTGACATCTACGAGCAGTACTTC. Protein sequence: CASSGTGTDIYEQYF.

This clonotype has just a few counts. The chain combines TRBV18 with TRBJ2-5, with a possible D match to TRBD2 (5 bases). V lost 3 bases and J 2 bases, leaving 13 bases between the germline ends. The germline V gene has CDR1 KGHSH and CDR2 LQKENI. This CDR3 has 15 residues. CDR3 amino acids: CASSPLAQEQETQYF. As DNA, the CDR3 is TGTGCCAGCTCACCCCTAGCCCAAGAACAAGAGACCCAGTACTTC. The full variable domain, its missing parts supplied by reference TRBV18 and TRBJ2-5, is NAGVMQNPRHLVRRRGQEARLRCSPMKGHSHVYWYRQLPEEGLKFMVYLQKENIIDESGMPKERFSAEFPKEGPSILRIQQVVRGDSAAYFCASSPLAQEQETQYFGPGTRLLVL.

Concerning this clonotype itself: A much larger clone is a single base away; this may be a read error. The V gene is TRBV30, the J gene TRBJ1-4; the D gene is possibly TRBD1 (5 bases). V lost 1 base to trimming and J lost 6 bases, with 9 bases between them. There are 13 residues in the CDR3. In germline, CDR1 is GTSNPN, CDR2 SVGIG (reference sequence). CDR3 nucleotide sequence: TGTGCCTGGAGTGCTGGGGGGGATGAAAAACTGTTTTTT. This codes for CAWSAGGDEKLFF.

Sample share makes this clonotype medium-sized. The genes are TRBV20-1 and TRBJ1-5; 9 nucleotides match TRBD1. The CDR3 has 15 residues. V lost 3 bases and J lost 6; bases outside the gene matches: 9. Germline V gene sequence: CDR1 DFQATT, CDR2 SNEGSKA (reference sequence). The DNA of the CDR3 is TGCAGTGCTAGGACGGACAGGGGTCTCGGTCAGCCCCAGCATTTT. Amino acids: CSARTDRGLGQPQHF.

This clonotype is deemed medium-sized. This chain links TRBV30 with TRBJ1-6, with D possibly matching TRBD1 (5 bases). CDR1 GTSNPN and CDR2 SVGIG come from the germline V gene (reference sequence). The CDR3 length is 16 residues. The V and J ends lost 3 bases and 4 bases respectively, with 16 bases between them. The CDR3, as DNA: TGTGCCTGGAGGTCCGGGACGATAGTTTATAATTCACCCCTCCACTTT. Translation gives CAWRSGTIVYNSPLHF. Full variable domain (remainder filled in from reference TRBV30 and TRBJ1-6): SQTIHQWPATLVQPVGSPLSLECTVEGTSNPNLYWYRQAAGRGLQLLFYSVGIGQISSEVPQNLSASRPQDRQFILSSKKLLLSDSGFYLCAWRSGTIVYNSPLHFGNGTRLTVT.

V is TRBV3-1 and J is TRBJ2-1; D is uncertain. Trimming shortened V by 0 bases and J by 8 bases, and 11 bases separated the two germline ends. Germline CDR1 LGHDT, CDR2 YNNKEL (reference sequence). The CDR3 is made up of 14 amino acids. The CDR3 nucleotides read TGTGCCAGCAGCCAAGATCCGGTGGTCGATGAGCAGTTCTTC. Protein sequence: CASSQDPVVDEQFF.

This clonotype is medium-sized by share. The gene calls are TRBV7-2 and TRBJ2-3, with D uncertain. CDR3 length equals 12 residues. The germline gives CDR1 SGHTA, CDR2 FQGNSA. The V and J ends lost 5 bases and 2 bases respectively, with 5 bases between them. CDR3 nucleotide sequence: TGTGCCAGCAGCCCTTACACAGATACGCAGTATTTT. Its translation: CASSPYTDTQYF. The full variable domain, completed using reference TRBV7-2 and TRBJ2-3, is GAGVSQSPSNKVTEKGKDVELRCDPISGHTALYWYRQSLGQGLEFLIYFQGNSAPDKSGLPSDRFSAERTGGSVSTLTIQRTQQEDSAVYLCASSPYTDTQYFGPGTRLTVL.